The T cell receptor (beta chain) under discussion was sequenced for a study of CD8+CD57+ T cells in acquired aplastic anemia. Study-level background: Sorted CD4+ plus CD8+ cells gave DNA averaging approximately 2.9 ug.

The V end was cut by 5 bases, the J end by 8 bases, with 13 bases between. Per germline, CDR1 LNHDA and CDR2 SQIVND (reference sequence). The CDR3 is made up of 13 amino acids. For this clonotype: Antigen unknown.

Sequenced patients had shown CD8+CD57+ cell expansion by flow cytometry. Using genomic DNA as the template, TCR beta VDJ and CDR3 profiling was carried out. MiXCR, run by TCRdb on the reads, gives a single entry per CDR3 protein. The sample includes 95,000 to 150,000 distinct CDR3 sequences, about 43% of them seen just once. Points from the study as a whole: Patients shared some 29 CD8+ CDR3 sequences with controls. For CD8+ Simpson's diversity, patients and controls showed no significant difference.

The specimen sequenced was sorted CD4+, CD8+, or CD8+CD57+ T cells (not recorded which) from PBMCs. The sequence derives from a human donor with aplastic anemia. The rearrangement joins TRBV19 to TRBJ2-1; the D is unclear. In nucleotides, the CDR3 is TGTGCCAGTAGTGTGGGCAGGATGCATGAGCAGTTCTTC. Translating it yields CASSVGRMHEQFF.